The next 10 T cell receptor beta chains were all read from a single sample in a study of T cell responses to AZD1222 COVID-19 vaccine. Profiling relied on immunoSEQ multiplex PCR, and the TCRdb table lists in-frame clones only, not all of them. This sample has approximately 300,000 clones, with 90% to 95% found just once. This specimen consisted of peripheral blood, obtained 28 days after the second AZD1222 dose. These receptors all stem from an adult who received the AZD1222 COVID-19 vaccine.

This clone came up a few times. V and J are TRBV5-4 and TRBJ2-7, with 9 bases lining up with TRBD1. J gave up 5 bases and V 0 bases, and 12 bases lay outside the gene matches. Germline V lookup: CDR1 SGHNT, CDR2 YYREEE (reference sequence). The CDR3 runs to 17 residues. CDR3 sequence (DNA): TGTGCCAGCAGCTTGGGTTCCGGGACAGGGATATTCAACGAGCAGTACTTC. This sequence encodes CASSLGSGTGIFNEQYF.

The chain links TRBV10-3 to TRBJ1-2; TRBD1 aligns across 7 bases. The ends lost 2 bases at V and 7 bases at J; junction bases unmatched: 4. The CDR3 sequence is 13 residues long. CDR1 and CDR2 (germline): ENHRY, SYGVKD. The CDR3 is CAISEGQVGGYTF. DNA of the CDR3: TGTGCCATCAGTGAGGGACAGGTGGGTGGCTACACCTTC.

The chain has TRBV7-3 and TRBJ2-1, with D perhaps matching TRBD1 or TRBD2 (6 bases each). The CDR3 contains 15 residues. The V end lost 0 bases, the J end lost 8 bases, and 14 bases lay between the germline ends. Germline CDR1 reads SGHTA; CDR2 reads FQGTGA. The CDR3 sequence: CASSLTGRGGDEQFF. CDR3 coding DNA: TGTGCCAGCAGCTTAACGGGCAGGGGAGGAGATGAGCAGTTCTTC.

The chain has TRBV19 and TRBJ1-5, with D possibly TRBD1 on 5 matching bases. The CDR3 has 15 amino acids. The germline V and J ends were trimmed by 6 bases and 5 bases, with 17 bases remaining between them. Germline values: CDR1 LNHDA, CDR2 SQIVND (reference sequence). The CDR3 DNA follows: TGTGCCAGTAGGCCCATGGGACGGTGGGATCAGCCCCAGCATTTT. This translates into CASRPMGRWDQPQHF.

The chain is built from TRBV28 and TRBJ1-5, with D maybe TRBD1 (6 bases). The CDR3 consists of 14 residues. CDR1 is MDHEN, CDR2 SYDVKM, per germline. The CDR3 coding sequence is TGTACCTCAGCAGGGGCCCAGAGCCATCAGCCCCAGCATTTT. The encoded protein is CTSAGAQSHQPQHF.

The J gene is TRBJ2-7, the V gene TRBV18; 14 nucleotides line up with TRBD2. V lost 3 bases and J lost 4; bases outside the gene matches: 8. This CDR3 is 17 amino acids long. Per the germline V gene, CDR1 is KGHSH and CDR2 is LQKENI. The CDR3 is CASSPSRLAGGNYEQYF. Here the CDR3 DNA reads TGTGCCAGCTCACCTTCGAGACTAGCGGGAGGGAATTACGAGCAGTACTTC.

This clone was picked up a small number of times. A read error may produce the germline difference seen at one junction end. This chain joins TRBV5-6 and TRBJ1-3; 7 positions agree with TRBD1. Per germline, CDR1 SGHDT and CDR2 YYEEEE. CDR3 size: 14 residues. The DNA of the CDR3 is TGTGCCAGCAGTTTCGGGACAGCTGGCAACACCATATATTTT. This encodes CASSFGTAGNTIYF.

This chain uses TRBV7-9 with TRBJ2-7; D could derive from TRBD1 or TRBD2 (6 bases each). CDR1 is SEHNR, CDR2 FQNEAQ, per germline (reference sequence). CDR3 length equals 15 residues. V lost 5 bases to trimming and J lost 0 bases, with 14 bases between them. The CDR3 spells CASSPTPGASYEQYF. CDR3 DNA: TGTGCCAGCAGCCCCACCCCGGGGGCCTCCTACGAGCAGTACTTC.

J is TRBJ2-5 and V is TRBV2; D gene uncertain. This CDR3 has 13 residues. V dropped 3 bases and J dropped 0 bases, with 5 bases sitting between them. Germline V gene sequence: CDR1 SNHLY, CDR2 FYNNEI. Written as DNA, the CDR3 is TGTGCCAGCAGTGATCAGAACCAAGAGACCCAGTACTTC. It encodes CASSDQNQETQYF.

In this sample, this clone turned up once. The chain carries TRBV30 and TRBJ1-1, with TRBD1 as a possible D gene (5 bases). This CDR3 has 13 amino acids. V was clipped by 0 bases and J by 10 bases, with 15 bases between them. From germline, CDR1 is GTSNPN and CDR2 SVGIG (reference sequence). DNA for the CDR3: TGTGCCTGGAGTGTTTGGCAGCCCGGGGGAGCTTTCTTT. Its protein is CAWSVWQPGGAFF.